This entry features one TCR beta chain sequence. Its specificity is unknown. The sample belongs to a study of T cells after yellow fever vaccination. Whole-study context: SMART-Seq v4 Ultra Low Input served to prepare low-cell-number fractions. Findings and caveats of the study: Booster sampling recovered most clones from primary vaccination (around 97% CD4, approximately 90% CD8). Shared CD4/CD8 clonotypes were a small share, likely from convergent recombination.

Germline V gene data show CDR1 as MNHEY and CDR2 as SVGEGT. The germline V and J ends were trimmed by 0 bases and 2 bases, with 15 bases remaining between them. CDR3 length equals 17 residues. 5'RACE template switching generated TCR cDNA, adding a universal primer site and UMIs. TCRdb re-called the 5' RACE reads with MiXCR, one entry per CDR3 protein. The table has nearly 550,000 distinct CDR3 sequences, about 19% seen once. The source was PBMCs, collected 15 days after the yellow fever booster vaccination. The J gene is TRBJ2-3, the V gene TRBV6-2 or TRBV6-3; maybe TRBD2 (6 bases). The origin of this receptor is a young man who received the YFV17D yellow fever vaccine. CDR3 sequence: CASSYSRRRGDTDTQYF. As DNA, the CDR3 is TGTGCCAGCAGTTACTCCCGTAGGCGGGGAGACACAGATACGCAGTATTTT.